What follows is one TCR beta chain and its context. Clinical history as reported by participants underpinned cohort assignment. The data were taken from a study of blood T cell repertoires in COVID-19. Turning to the study itself: Acute-phase and convalescent COVID-19 samples originated in the United States, Italy and Spain. Sources were T cells, B-cell-depleted T cells, or PBMCs; the material itself was cDNA or gDNA.

Trimming took 5 bases from V and 4 from J, leaving 11 bases between them. This CDR3 is built from 13 residues. As originally analysed: Reference gene primers were amplified, and this amplification served to estimate nucleated cell counts. The repertoire was sequenced with immunoSEQ multiplex PCR; TCRdb's copy has only in-frame clones and lacks some. That table supplies the V and J calls and clone size; D and trimming were determined from the DNA. The table lists 300,000 to 500,000 clones, around nine tenths of them singletons. This sequence joins TRBV12-3 or TRBV12-4 and TRBJ1-1; no clear D gene. The receptor was derived from a woman aged 25-40 years with acute COVID-19. Sequencing input: PBMCs or T cells enriched from blood (not recorded which). The CDR3 DNA reads TGTGCCAGCAGTACGGAAACGGGCACTGAAGCTTTCTTT. It is translated as CASSTETGTEAFF.